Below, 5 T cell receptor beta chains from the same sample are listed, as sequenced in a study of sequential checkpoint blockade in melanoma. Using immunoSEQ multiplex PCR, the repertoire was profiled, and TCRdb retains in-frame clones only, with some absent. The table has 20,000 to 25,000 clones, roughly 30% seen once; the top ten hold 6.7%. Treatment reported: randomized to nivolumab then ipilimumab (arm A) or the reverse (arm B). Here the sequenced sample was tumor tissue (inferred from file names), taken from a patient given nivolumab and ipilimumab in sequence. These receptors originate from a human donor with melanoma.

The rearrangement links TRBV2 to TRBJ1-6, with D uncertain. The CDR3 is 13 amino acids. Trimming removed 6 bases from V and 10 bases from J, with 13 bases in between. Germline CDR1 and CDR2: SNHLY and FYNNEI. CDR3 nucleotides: TGTGCCAGCAGCCAAGATCACCTCTCACCCCTCCACTTT. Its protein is CASSQDHLSPLHF.

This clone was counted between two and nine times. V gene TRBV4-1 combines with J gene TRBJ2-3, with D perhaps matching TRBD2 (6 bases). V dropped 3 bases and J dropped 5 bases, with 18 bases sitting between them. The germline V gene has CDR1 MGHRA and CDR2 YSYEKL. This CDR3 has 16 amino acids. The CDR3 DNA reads TGCGCCAGCAGCCATTTAGCGGTTAACACGGGAGATACGCAGTATTTT. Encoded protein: CASSHLAVNTGDTQYF.

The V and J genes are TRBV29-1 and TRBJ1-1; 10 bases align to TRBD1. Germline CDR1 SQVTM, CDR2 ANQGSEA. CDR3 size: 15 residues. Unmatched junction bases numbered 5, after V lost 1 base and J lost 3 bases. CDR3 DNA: TGCAGCGTTGAAGGGGGACAGGGGTATTACACTGAAGCTTTCTTT. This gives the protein CSVEGGQGYYTEAFF.

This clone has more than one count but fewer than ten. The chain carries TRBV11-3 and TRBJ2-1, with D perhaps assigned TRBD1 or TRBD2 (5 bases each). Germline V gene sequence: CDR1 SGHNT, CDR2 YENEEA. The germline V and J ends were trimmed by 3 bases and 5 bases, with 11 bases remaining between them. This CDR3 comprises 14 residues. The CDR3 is CASSLGRMNNEQFF. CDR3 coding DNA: TGTGCCAGCAGCTTGGGACGAATGAACAATGAGCAGTTCTTC.

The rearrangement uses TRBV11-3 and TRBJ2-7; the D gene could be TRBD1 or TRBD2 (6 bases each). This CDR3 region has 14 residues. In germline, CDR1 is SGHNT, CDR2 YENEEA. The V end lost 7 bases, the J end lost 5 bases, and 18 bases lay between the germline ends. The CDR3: CASTKAGGVHEQYF. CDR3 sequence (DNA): TGTGCCAGCACCAAGGCCGGGGGCGTCCACGAGCAGTACTTC.